These 20 T cell receptor beta chains were all obtained from the same sample, sequenced in a study of Graves' ophthalmopathy and Graves' hyperthyroidism. Amplification from RNA transcripts yielded the TCR beta CDR3 regions. First-round RT-PCR relied on HTBI primers, and a second-round multiplex PCR came next. TCRdb processed the multiplex PCR reads anew with MiXCR; each CDR3 protein has one entry. The table records roughly 400,000 distinct CDR3 sequences, around 18% of them present only once. The source material was peripheral blood. These receptors originate from a young woman with Graves' ophthalmopathy.

This clonotype has at least ten counts. This chain links TRBV12-5 with TRBJ2-2; 7 bases align to TRBD1. V lost 2 bases to trimming and J lost 0 bases; unmatched junction nucleotides: 3. The germline gives CDR1 LGHNT, CDR2 FRNRAP. This CDR3 has 16 amino acids. The CDR3 loop reads CASGLLGGPNTGELFF. Written as DNA, the CDR3 is TGTGCTAGTGGTTTGCTAGGGGGCCCGAACACCGGGGAGCTGTTTTTT.

This clonotype has a count of ten or more. This chain joins TRBV5-6 and TRBJ1-1, with D perhaps TRBD1 (5 bases). V was clipped by 1 base and J by 11 bases, with 15 bases between them. The germline V gene has CDR1 SGHDT and CDR2 YYEEEE. CDR3 size: 13 residues. The CDR3 reads CASSLQGTPGAFF. The CDR3, as DNA: TGTGCCAGCAGCTTGCAAGGGACGCCTGGGGCTTTCTTT.

This clonotype was seen at least ten times. V gene TRBV7-2 combines with J gene TRBJ2-7; D is tentatively TRBD1 or TRBD2 (5 bases each). The CDR3 loop spans 15 amino acids. Trimming removed 4 bases from V and 2 bases from J, with 15 bases in between. Germline CDR1 is SGHTA and CDR2 is FQGNSA. The CDR3 nucleotides read TGTGCCAGCAGCTATGCCGGGACGGATACCTACGAGCAGTACTTC. Protein product: CASSYAGTDTYEQYF.

There are many counts of this clonotype. This chain connects TRBV9 to TRBJ2-2, with 7 positions matching TRBD2. Germline V gene data show CDR1 as SGDLS and CDR2 as YYNGEE. The CDR3 runs to 16 residues. Trimming removed 0 bases from V and 1 base from J; junction bases left unmatched: 3. CDR3 region: CASSVASGGNTGELFF. The CDR3 bases are TGTGCCAGCAGCGTAGCCTCGGGGGGGAACACCGGGGAGCTGTTTTTT.

In this sample, this clonotype turned up many times. The chain employs TRBV27 and TRBJ1-1; the D is unclear. The ends were cut back, 1 base at V and 1 base at J, with 7 bases in the middle. There are 14 residues in the CDR3. Germline CDR1 is MNHEY and CDR2 is SMNVEV (reference sequence). The CDR3 reads CASSLWYRNTEAFF. As DNA, the CDR3 is TGTGCCAGCAGTTTATGGTACAGGAACACTGAAGCTTTCTTT.

The V gene is TRBV12-3 or TRBV12-4, the J gene TRBJ1-6; D might be TRBD1 (6 bases). The ends were cut back, 5 bases at V and 7 bases at J, with 18 bases in the middle. The CDR3 is 16 amino acids. CDR3 residues: CASSRGPGTPNSPLHF. CDR3 nucleotides: TGTGCCAGCAGTCGAGGACCCGGGACACCAAATTCACCCCTCCACTTT.

This clonotype was observed many times. This chain connects TRBV7-2 to TRBJ1-1; 9 bases fit TRBD1. The V gene's germline CDR1 is SGHTA and CDR2 FQGNSA. Unmatched junction bases numbered 3, after V lost 4 bases and J lost 0 bases. The CDR3 covers 15 residues. The CDR3 spells CASSSWTGVNTEAFF. CDR3 coding DNA: TGTGCCAGCAGCTCGTGGACAGGGGTGAACACTGAAGCTTTCTTT.

This clonotype was seen many times. The genes are TRBV6-1 and TRBJ2-5, with 12 bases identical to TRBD2. Germline lookup yields CDR1 MNHNS and CDR2 SASEGT. CDR3 size: 17 residues. J lost 6 bases, V lost 2 bases, and 10 bases had no gene match. This CDR3 reads CASSEHPSGRAKKTQYF. The DNA for the CDR3 is TGTGCCAGCAGTGAACATCCTAGCGGGAGGGCCAAGAAGACCCAGTACTTC.

The table lists this clonotype with many counts. This chain connects TRBV10-3 to TRBJ1-2; D unresolved. Germline V CDR1 and CDR2: ENHRY, SYGVKD. V lost 0 bases, J lost 6 bases, and 11 bases lay in between. The CDR3 has 14 amino acids. The CDR3 spells CAISESSQLDGYTF. CDR3 DNA sequence: TGTGCCATCAGTGAGTCGTCCCAGCTGGATGGCTACACCTTC.

This clonotype was observed at least ten times. V is TRBV6-5 and J is TRBJ2-7; D gene uncertain. Trimming removed 0 bases from V and 3 bases from J, with 12 bases in between. The CDR3 totals 15 residues. From germline, CDR1 is MNHEY and CDR2 SVGAGI. CDR3 sequence reads: CASSYSGRVSYEQYF. CDR3 sequence (DNA): TGTGCCAGCAGTTACTCTGGTAGGGTGAGCTACGAGCAGTACTTC.

This clonotype was detected many times. This chain links TRBV5-1 with TRBJ2-7, with 9 bases matching TRBD2. The CDR3 is 14 residues long. The germline CDR1 and CDR2 sequences are SGHRS and YFSETQ. V was pared by 4 bases and J by 3 bases, with 5 bases of the junction left unmatched. The chain's CDR3 is CASSPGTSNYEQYF. The DNA of the CDR3 is TGCGCCAGCAGCCCGGGGACTAGCAACTACGAGCAGTACTTC.

This clonotype occurred many times. The chain has TRBV5-1 and TRBJ2-3, with TRBD2 matching over 10 bases. CDR3 length equals 16 residues. V lost 1 base, J lost 3 bases, and 5 bases stayed unmatched. From germline, CDR1 is SGHRS and CDR2 YFSETQ. The CDR3 nucleotides are TGCGCCAGCAGCTTGAGAGCGGGGGGGAGAACAGATACGCAGTATTTT. This gives the protein CASSLRAGGRTDTQYF.

This clonotype was counted many times. The chain joins TRBV15 to TRBJ2-2, with 8 bases that match TRBD2. CDR1 LNHNV and CDR2 YYDKDF come from the germline V gene (reference sequence). The J segment lost 8 bases and the V segment lost 5 bases, leaving 7 bases of the junction unmatched. The CDR3 covers 14 residues. The CDR3 region is CATSGREGQGELFF. The CDR3 nucleotides read TGTGCCACCAGCGGCCGGGAGGGCCAGGGGGAGCTGTTTTTT.

There are many counts of this clonotype. The chain recombines TRBV12-3 or TRBV12-4 with TRBJ1-2; D is uncertain. Trimming stripped 0 bases from V and 5 bases from J, with 7 bases between. There are 13 residues in the CDR3. The CDR3 loop reads CASSLAAGYGYTF. The DNA of the CDR3 is TGTGCCAGCAGTTTAGCGGCCGGTTATGGCTACACCTTC.

This clonotype came up many times. This chain connects TRBV6-2 or TRBV6-3 to TRBJ2-7; no definite D call. V was clipped by 8 bases and J by 3 bases, with 17 bases between them. The CDR3 spans 14 residues. CDR1 is MNHEY, CDR2 SVGEGT, per germline. CDR3 loop: CASALIVGVYEQYF. The CDR3 bases are TGTGCCAGCGCTCTCATCGTAGGCGTCTACGAGCAGTACTTC.

This clonotype occurred many times. V usage is TRBV3-1 and J usage is TRBJ1-2, with TRBD1 as a possible D gene (6 bases). V lost 9 bases, J lost 2 bases, and 10 bases lay in between. Per germline, CDR1 LGHDT and CDR2 YNNKEL (reference sequence). The CDR3 is 12 amino acids. In DNA form, the CDR3 reads TGTGCCAGTGGGAGGGGGAACTATGGCTACACCTTC. Protein: CASGRGNYGYTF.

In its sample, this clonotype was seen many times. This chain links TRBV7-3 with TRBJ1-1; possible D gene TRBD1, 6 bases. The germline V and J ends were trimmed by 5 bases and 8 bases, with 15 bases remaining between them. This CDR3 has 13 amino acids. Germline-derived CDR1 and CDR2 are SGHTA and FQGTGA. In DNA, the CDR3 is TGTGCCAGCAGCCGGGGGCAGACCACCGAAGCTTTCTTT. It specifies CASSRGQTTEAFF.

The table lists this clonotype with many counts. This chain joins TRBV7-2 and TRBJ2-2; 8 bases are shared with TRBD1. CDR1 and CDR2 (germline): SGHTA, FQGNSA. V dropped 5 bases and J dropped 4; count of bases not matched to a gene: 6. The CDR3 sequence is 15 residues long. CDR3 in amino acids: CASSPWTGITGELFF. The CDR3 nucleotides are TGTGCCAGCAGCCCCTGGACAGGGATCACCGGGGAGCTGTTTTTT.

The table lists this clonotype with a few counts. The rearrangement links TRBV6-2 or TRBV6-3 to TRBJ2-7, with 9 bases aligning to TRBD2. Germline V lookup: CDR1 MNHEY, CDR2 SVGEGT. The CDR3 spans 16 residues. With 2 bases clipped from V and 2 bases from J, the junction kept 7 bases outside the gene matches. The CDR3 loop is CASSYEWIAGAYEQYF. In DNA, the CDR3 is TGTGCCAGCAGTTACGAGTGGATAGCGGGAGCCTACGAGCAGTACTTC.

This clonotype was seen ten or more times. The CDR3 loop reads CATSRDGGNSPLHF. CDR3 sequence (DNA): TGTGCCACCTCCCGCGACGGGGGAAATTCACCCCTCCACTTT. V usage is TRBV12-3 or TRBV12-4 and J usage is TRBJ1-6; the D gene is possibly TRBD1 (5 bases). Between the trimmed V and J ends, which lost 10 bases and 7 bases, there was a span of 17 bases. This CDR3 comprises 14 residues.